This TCR beta chain comes out of a study of blood T cell repertoires in COVID-19. Enrolled through a virtual design, the participants were between roughly 18 and 100 years of age and came from 24 US areas. Grouping used clinical history reported by participants in a survey and questionnaire. Cohort 3 recovery required two negative PCRs, clearance, or symptom resolution. The protocol was immunoSEQ multiplex PCR, while the TCRdb copy is restricted to in-frame clones and leaves out a portion. Among around 300,000 clones listed, roughly 90% were seen once. CDR1 is SGHAT and CDR2 is FQNNGV in the germline V gene. The V end was cut by 5 bases, the J end by 3 bases, with 17 bases between. The CDR3 length is 15 residues.

The specimen was PBMCs or T cells enriched from blood (not recorded which). This sequence was found in a woman aged 50 to 60 who had recovered from COVID-19. The rearrangement uses TRBV11-2 and TRBJ2-7, with D perhaps matching TRBD2 (6 bases). CDR3 region: CASSPDYPGFYEQYF. CDR3 in DNA: TGTGCCAGCAGCCCGGACTACCCAGGGTTCTACGAGCAGTACTTC.